Each of the 14 T cell receptor beta chains below was sequenced from the same sample in a study of blood T cell repertoires in COVID-19. Data came from immunoSEQ multiplex PCR; TCRdb stores just in-frame clones and leaves some out. The data hold more than 250,000 clones, with more than 75% observed a single time. Input material: PBMCs or T cells enriched from blood (not recorded which). These receptors all stem from a woman under 30 who had recovered from COVID-19.

The chain joins TRBV7-3 to TRBJ1-1; 11 nucleotides line up with TRBD1. The length of the CDR3 is 18 residues. Per the germline V gene, CDR1 is SGHTA and CDR2 is FQGTGA. J lost 5 bases, V lost 2 bases, and 13 bases had no gene match. CDR3 DNA sequence: TGTGCCAGCAGCTTACGCACAGGACAGGGGGCGCTGGGAACTGAAGCTTTCTTT. Protein product: CASSLRTGQGALGTEAFF.

This clone was seen at least ten times. The chain recombines TRBV27 with TRBJ1-1; 8 bases match TRBD1. The trim removed 5 bases at V and 9 bases at J, leaving 11 bases unmatched. CDR1 and CDR2 from the germline V gene are MNHEY and SMNVEV (reference sequence). CDR3 length: 14 residues. The CDR3: CASSTPADRAKAFF. As DNA, the CDR3 is TGTGCCAGCAGTACCCCGGCGGACAGGGCTAAAGCTTTCTTT.

The V and J genes are TRBV14 and TRBJ1-3, with TRBD1 matching over 11 bases. There are 17 residues in the CDR3. Germline CDR1 is SGHDN and CDR2 is FVKESK. After removal of 6 bases from V and 0 bases from J, the junction contained 7 bases not matched to a gene. The DNA for the CDR3 is TGTGCCAGCAGTCGCTGGGACAGGGGGGTCTCTGGAAACACCATATATTTT. Its protein is CASSRWDRGVSGNTIYF.

This sequence joins TRBV28 and TRBJ1-2, with 7 bases identical to TRBD1. Losses at the gene ends were 10 bases for V and 4 bases for J; bases not matched to a gene: 6. The CDR3 is made up of 12 amino acids. CDR1 and CDR2 from the germline V gene are MDHEN and SYDVKM. CDR3 nucleotides: TGTGCCACCACGACAGGGACCTATGGCTACACCTTC. Its protein is CATTTGTYGYTF.

The DNA for the CDR3 is TGTGCCAGTAGTGTGGGACAGGACAACACCGGGGAGCTGTTTTTT. Its protein product is CASSVGQDNTGELFF. The chain employs TRBV19 and TRBJ2-2; the match to TRBD1 covers 8 bases. J was trimmed by 2 bases and V by 5 bases; bases with no gene match: 4. CDR1 and CDR2 from the germline V gene are LNHDA and SQIVND (reference sequence). The CDR3 has 15 amino acids.

This clone was seen a handful of times. The V call is TRBV7-9, the J call TRBJ2-5; perhaps TRBD1 as D (6 bases). The V gene's germline CDR1 is SEHNR and CDR2 FQNEAQ (reference sequence). Trimming shortened V by 5 bases and J by 2 bases, and 21 bases separated the two germline ends. This CDR3 spans 17 amino acids. DNA for the CDR3: TGTGCCAGCAGCCCGAAGGAGCAGGGGAACTTACAAGAGACCCAGTACTTC. It encodes CASSPKEQGNLQETQYF. The whole variable domain, filled in from reference TRBV7-9 and TRBJ2-5, reads DTGVSQNPRHKITKRGQNVTFRCDPISEHNRLYWYRQTLGQGPEFLTYFQNEAQLEKSRLLSDRFSAERPKGSFSTLEIQRTEQGDSAMYLCASSPKEQGNLQETQYFGPGTRLLVL.

The chain has TRBV6-1 and TRBJ1-4; 7 positions match TRBD1. CDR3 length: 16 residues. The germline gives CDR1 MNHNS, CDR2 SASEGT. V shed 4 bases, J shed 7 bases, and the junction held 12 bases outside the gene matches. The CDR3 spells CASSGRSGGGSEKLFF. CDR3 DNA sequence: TGTGCCAGCAGTGGCCGATCAGGGGGAGGAAGTGAAAAACTGTTTTTT.

V usage is TRBV28 and J usage is TRBJ2-2, with D maybe TRBD2 (5 bases). Germline loops: CDR1 MDHEN, CDR2 SYDVKM. The CDR3 totals 14 residues. The V end lost 3 bases, the J end lost 4 bases, and 9 bases lay between the germline ends. CDR3 sequence (DNA): TGTGCCAGCAGTTTCTTAGGGAGCACCGGGGAGCTGTTTTTT. Translation: CASSFLGSTGELFF.

The chain carries TRBV20-1 and TRBJ2-1; D call uncertain. The CDR3 has 14 residues. Germline-derived CDR1 and CDR2 are DFQATT and SNEGSKA (reference sequence). The V end was cut by 3 bases, the J end by 7 bases, with 16 bases between. In DNA form, the CDR3 reads TGCAGTGCTAGTCTACCCCCTTTAAATAATGAGCAGTTCTTC. It translates to CSASLPPLNNEQFF.

The gene calls are TRBV7-3 and TRBJ1-1; 12 nucleotides match TRBD1. With V trimmed by 1 base and J by 7 bases, 4 bases remained unmatched. The length of the CDR3 is 15 residues. Per germline, CDR1 SGHTA and CDR2 FQGTGA. The CDR3 reads CASSLMGQGADEAFF. The CDR3 DNA reads TGTGCCAGCAGCTTAATGGGACAGGGGGCGGATGAAGCTTTCTTT.

This clone was detected only once. This chain's CDR3 is CASRQTGVDTEAFF. In DNA, the CDR3 is TGTGCCAGCAGGCAGACAGGGGTGGACACTGAAGCTTTCTTT. The chain couples TRBV25-1 to TRBJ1-1; 8 bases map to TRBD1. The CDR3 totals 14 residues. With V trimmed by 6 bases and J by 3 bases, 6 bases remained unmatched. The germline CDR1 and CDR2 sequences are MGHDK and SYGVNS.

The V and J genes are TRBV5-1 and TRBJ2-5, with 8 bases matching TRBD1. The CDR3 covers 16 residues. V was clipped by 0 bases and J by 2 bases; unmatched bases: 6. Germline V gives CDR1 SGHRS, CDR2 YFSETQ. This CDR3 reads CASSLVLRDRQETQYF. CDR3 in DNA: TGCGCCAGCAGCTTGGTCCTCCGGGACAGGCAAGAGACCCAGTACTTC.

The DNA of the CDR3 is TGTGCCAGCAGCCAAACAAGGGGCGGCGAAAAACTGTTTTTT. The encoded protein is CASSQTRGGEKLFF. The chain employs TRBV7-9 and TRBJ1-4, with D possibly matching TRBD1 (5 bases). The CDR3 length is 14 residues. CDR1 and CDR2 from the germline V gene are SEHNR and FQNEAQ (reference sequence). V dropped 5 bases and J dropped 8 bases, with 15 bases sitting between them.

This chain uses TRBV5-6 with TRBJ2-7; a possible D gene is TRBD2 (5 bases). Germline V gene lookup returns CDR1 SGHDT and CDR2 YYEEEE. The CDR3 is 17 amino acids. Trimming took off 0 bases at V and 1 base at J, with 17 bases between the two ends. Here the CDR3 DNA reads TGTGCCAGCAGCTTGGGTTGGCGGGCGGCTAAATCCTACGAGCAGTACTTC. It encodes CASSLGWRAAKSYEQYF. Supplemented by reference TRBV5-6 and TRBJ2-7, the full variable domain reads DAGVTQSPTHLIKTRGQQVTLRCSPKSGHDTVSWYQQALGQGPQFIFQYYEEEERQRGNFPDRFSGHQFPNYSSELNVNALLLGDSALYLCASSLGWRAAKSYEQYFGPGTRLTVT.